A single sample gave rise to the 31 T cell receptor beta chains below, sequenced in a study of post-analysis software for immune sequencing data. Unique molecular identifiers were carried by the TCR beta cDNA libraries. From the PCR reads, TCRdb called clonotypes with MiXCR, one entry per CDR3 protein. The data contain 450,000 to 700,000 distinct CDR3 sequences, 44% of them singletons. No antigen is known for these receptors. Findings and limits, study-wide: Five or six TRBV segments, TRBV5-6, TRBV5-1 and TRBV20-1 among them, were found more frequent in patients than controls.

Sequencing was performed on blood. Receptors were obtained from a girl under 18 with multiple sclerosis.

In this sample, this clonotype turned up a few times. The V call is TRBV10-2, the J call TRBJ2-1; the match to TRBD2 covers 11 bases. After removal of 6 bases from V and 7 bases from J, the junction contained 17 bases not matched to a gene. Germline V gene data show CDR1 as WSHSY and CDR2 as SAAADI. This CDR3 region has 18 residues. CDR3 region: CASSFLAPGLAAINEQFF. The CDR3 DNA reads as TGCGCCAGCAGCTTCTTAGCCCCGGGACTAGCGGCCATAAATGAGCAGTTCTTC.

The J gene is TRBJ1-5, the V gene TRBV6-5; D unresolved. Germline CDR1 and CDR2: MNHEY and SVGAGI. This CDR3 has 17 residues. V was cut by 1 base and J by 2 bases, with 15 bases left in between. CDR3: CASSYYWAGTGNQPQHF. The DNA of the CDR3 is TGTGCCAGCAGTTACTATTGGGCAGGCACTGGCAATCAGCCCCAGCATTTT.

The chain carries TRBV29-1 and TRBJ1-4, with unresolved D. Between the trimmed V and J ends, which lost 0 bases and 8 bases, there was a span of 16 bases. The CDR3 contains 15 residues. Germline CDR1 is SQVTM and CDR2 is ANQGSEA. This CDR3 reads CSVEDLSGVGEKLFF. CDR3 bases: TGCAGCGTTGAAGATCTGTCCGGGGTGGGAGAAAAACTGTTTTTT. Drawing the rest from reference TRBV29-1 and TRBJ1-4, the complete variable domain is SAVISQKPSRDICQRGTSLTIQCQVDSQVTMMFWYRQQPGQSLTLIATANQGSEATYESGFVIDKFPISRPNLTFSTLTVSNMSPEDSSIYLCSVEDLSGVGEKLFFGSGTQLSVL.

This sequence joins TRBV2 and TRBJ1-2, with D possibly TRBD1 on 5 matching bases. Germline loops: CDR1 SNHLY, CDR2 FYNNEI. The CDR3 totals 16 residues. With 3 bases removed from V and 0 bases from J, the gap between germline ends came to 14 bases. The CDR3, as DNA: TGTGCCAGCAGTGACCGCAGGGCCTCAGCTAACTATGGCTACACCTTC. Its protein is CASSDRRASANYGYTF.

This chain connects TRBV6-6 to TRBJ2-5, with D perhaps TRBD1 (6 bases). The CDR3 spans 15 residues. CDR1 and CDR2 (germline): MNHNY, SVGAGI (reference sequence). V gave up 4 bases and J gave up 6 bases, with 18 bases separating them. The CDR3 DNA reads TGTGCCAGCAGTTCGTCCCAGGGGCCTGGAAAGACCCAGTACTTC. Amino acids: CASSSSQGPGKTQYF.

This chain connects TRBV29-1 to TRBJ1-2; D is ambiguous. This CDR3 has 12 residues. Germline CDR1 is SQVTM and CDR2 is ANQGSEA. V was cut by 7 bases and J by 0 bases, with 9 bases left in between. CDR3 region: CSDLHANYGYTF. The CDR3 nucleotides are TGCAGCGACCTACACGCTAACTATGGCTACACCTTC. The full variable domain, in which reference TRBV29-1 and TRBJ1-2 provide the parts outside the CDR3, is SAVISQKPSRDICQRGTSLTIQCQVDSQVTMMFWYRQQPGQSLTLIATANQGSEATYESGFVIDKFPISRPNLTFSTLTVSNMSPEDSSIYLCSDLHANYGYTFGSGTRLTVV.

The chain has TRBV20-1 and TRBJ2-1; D is perhaps TRBD2 (5 bases). Per the germline V gene, CDR1 is DFQATT and CDR2 is SNEGSKA (reference sequence). Trimming removed 5 bases from V and 8 bases from J, with 13 bases in between. The CDR3 sequence is 12 residues long. The CDR3 DNA reads TGCAGTGCTCCCAATGGGAGCGATGAGCAGTTCTTC. It is translated as CSAPNGSDEQFF.

V and J are TRBV10-3 and TRBJ1-5; D remains ambiguous. CDR3 length: 12 residues. Looked up from germline, CDR1 is ENHRY and CDR2 is SYGVKD. The V gene lost 10 bases and the J gene lost 3 bases, with 10 bases spanning the gap. For the CDR3, the DNA is TGTGCCACCGGAATCGACAATCAGCCCCAGCATTTT. This gives the protein CATGIDNQPQHF.

This clonotype was counted between two and nine times. V usage is TRBV2 and J usage is TRBJ1-5; D unclear. Germline CDR1 reads SNHLY; CDR2 reads FYNNEI. The V and J ends lost 4 bases and 1 base respectively, with 11 bases between them. The CDR3 is made up of 15 amino acids. The CDR3 nucleotides are TGTGCCAGCAGTGTCCCAGGCGGGAGCAATCAGCCCCAGCATTTT. Amino acid sequence: CASSVPGGSNQPQHF.

This clonotype turned up a few times. The rearrangement joins TRBV10-3 to TRBJ1-2; D gene ambiguous. CDR1 ENHRY and CDR2 SYGVKD come from the germline V gene. Trimming took 0 bases from V and 8 from J, leaving 7 bases between them. CDR3 length: 12 amino acids. CDR3 loop: CAISESMRGYTF. The DNA for the CDR3 is TGTGCCATCAGTGAGTCGATGCGAGGCTACACCTTC.

V and J are TRBV14 and TRBJ2-5, with 10 bases matching TRBD1. This CDR3 has 15 amino acids. Germline V gives CDR1 SGHDN, CDR2 FVKESK. J was trimmed by 2 bases and V by 4 bases; bases with no gene match: 4. The chain's CDR3 is CASSPRTGGQETQYF. DNA of the CDR3: TGTGCCAGCAGCCCCCGGACAGGGGGGCAAGAGACCCAGTACTTC.

This rearrangement joins TRBV20-1 to TRBJ1-1, with D possibly TRBD1 on 5 matching bases. Trimming shortened V by 6 bases and J by 10 bases, and 9 bases separated the two germline ends. This CDR3 is 9 amino acids long. Looked up from germline, CDR1 is DFQATT and CDR2 is SNEGSKA (reference sequence). The CDR3: CSAVGGAFF. CDR3 nucleotides: TGCAGTGCCGTTGGGGGAGCTTTCTTT.

This clonotype was counted only a few times. The rearrangement links TRBV10-3 to TRBJ1-2; 7 bases are a match to TRBD1. The CDR3 has 13 residues. Germline lookup yields CDR1 ENHRY and CDR2 SYGVKD. The trim removed 8 bases at V and 4 bases at J, leaving 7 bases unmatched. The CDR3 loop reads CAIWDGDSYGYTF. CDR3 sequence (DNA): TGTGCCATCTGGGACGGGGACAGCTATGGCTACACCTTC.

The chain links TRBV5-1 to TRBJ2-5, with 9 bases fitting TRBD2. Trimming at V came to 4 bases and at J to 2 bases, leaving 6 bases not matched to a gene. The length of the CDR3 is 15 residues. The germline V gene has CDR1 SGHRS and CDR2 YFSETQ. CDR3 nucleotides: TGCGCCAGCAGCCAACTAGCGGGCGCACAAGAGACCCAGTACTTC. Translated: CASSQLAGAQETQYF.

This clonotype was counted only a few times. The V gene is TRBV12-3 or TRBV12-4, the J gene TRBJ1-2, with D unresolved. The CDR3 extends over 13 amino acids. Between the trimmed V and J ends, which lost 4 bases and 8 bases, there was a span of 14 bases. CDR3 residues: CASSYWDLGGYTF. CDR3 coding DNA: TGTGCCAGCAGTTATTGGGATCTGGGCGGCTACACCTTC.

V usage is TRBV29-1 and J usage is TRBJ2-6; D is undetermined. Trimming took off 2 bases at V and 4 bases at J, with 12 bases between the two ends. The CDR3 spans 15 residues. CDR1 SQVTM and CDR2 ANQGSEA come from the germline V gene. In DNA form, the CDR3 reads TGCAGCGTTGAATGTCCGGAATGCGGGGCCAACGTCCTGACTTTC. This translates into CSVECPECGANVLTF.

This clonotype was picked up a small number of times. The gene calls are TRBV12-3 or TRBV12-4 and TRBJ1-2; weak D call: TRBD1 (5 bases). This CDR3 comprises 12 residues. The ends were cut back, 8 bases at V and 4 bases at J, with 11 bases in the middle. CDR3 sequence: CASSDSLYGYTF. The CDR3 nucleotides read TGTGCCAGCTCCGACAGCCTCTATGGCTACACCTTC.

The J gene is TRBJ1-6, the V gene TRBV20-1; maybe TRBD1 (6 bases). The CDR3 spans 14 residues. Germline V gives CDR1 DFQATT, CDR2 SNEGSKA (reference sequence). V was trimmed by 6 bases and J by 3 bases, leaving 12 bases between them. The CDR3 region is CSAQDSFYNSPLHF. The CDR3 DNA reads TGCAGTGCCCAGGACAGCTTCTATAATTCACCCCTCCACTTT.

This clonotype was counted between two and nine times. V and J are TRBV7-2 and TRBJ2-3; 10 nucleotides align to TRBD2. With V trimmed by 0 bases and J by 0 bases, 9 bases remained unmatched. From germline, CDR1 is SGHTA and CDR2 FQGNSA. There are 19 residues in the CDR3. In DNA form, the CDR3 reads TGTGCCAGCAGCTTAGCGTTCGGGATAGCGGGGGGTAGCACAGATACGCAGTATTTT. Protein sequence: CASSLAFGIAGGSTDTQYF.

This chain uses TRBV20-1 with TRBJ2-3; tentatively, D is TRBD1 (5 bases). Germline V CDR1 and CDR2: DFQATT, SNEGSKA (reference sequence). This CDR3 has 18 residues. Trimming left V 1 base short and J 1 base short, with 21 bases between. The CDR3 DNA reads as TGCAGTGCTAGAGTAAAGGGGATAGGTACCTGGGGCACAGATACGCAGTATTTT. It yields the protein CSARVKGIGTWGTDTQYF.

In this sample, this clonotype turned up a few times. Relative to the germline gene, one junction end is altered; a read error may explain this. The chain is built from TRBV9 and TRBJ2-3; 7 bases are shared with TRBD2. CDR1 is SGDLS, CDR2 YYNGEE, per germline. The CDR3 loop spans 17 amino acids. The CDR3 DNA sequence: TGTGCCAGCAGCATCTCCCCAGCGGGGTTACGCACGGATACGCAGTATTTT. Translating it yields CASSISPAGLRTDTQYF.

The rearrangement links TRBV12-3 or TRBV12-4 to TRBJ2-7; possible D gene TRBD2, 6 bases. The ends were cut back, 3 bases at V and 2 bases at J, with 14 bases in the middle. The CDR3 is 15 amino acids. The CDR3 sequence is CASSFTGELTYEQYF. Written as DNA, the CDR3 is TGTGCCAGCAGTTTCACGGGGGAACTTACCTACGAGCAGTACTTC.

This clonotype was observed a handful of times. This chain uses TRBV10-3 with TRBJ2-7, with TRBD1 matching over 7 bases. V shed 0 bases, J shed 3 bases, and the junction held 2 bases outside the gene matches. CDR1 ENHRY and CDR2 SYGVKD come from the germline V gene. CDR3 length equals 14 residues. CDR3 sequence reads: CAISESAGGYEQYF. The CDR3 DNA reads TGTGCCATCAGTGAGTCGGCAGGGGGCTACGAGCAGTACTTC.

This clonotype has a handful of counts. V usage is TRBV20-1 and J usage is TRBJ2-1, with D uncertain. This CDR3 contains 10 residues. Germline lookup yields CDR1 DFQATT and CDR2 SNEGSKA (reference sequence). The ends were cut back, 4 bases at V and 5 bases at J, with 3 bases in the middle. In DNA form, the CDR3 reads TGCAGTGCTATTGACAATGAGCAGTTCTTC. Residues: CSAIDNEQFF.

This rearrangement joins TRBV12-3 or TRBV12-4 to TRBJ2-1; D may be TRBD1 (5 bases). The V gene lost 3 bases and the J gene lost 2 bases, with 11 bases spanning the gap. The CDR3 covers 15 residues. The CDR3 nucleotides read TGTGCCAGCAGTTTCGAGACAGTTACCTACAATGAGCAGTTCTTC. Encoded protein: CASSFETVTYNEQFF.

This chain connects TRBV5-1 to TRBJ1-2, with 9 bases identical to TRBD1. V was clipped by 4 bases and J by 3 bases; unmatched bases: 7. Germline-derived CDR1 and CDR2 are SGHRS and YFSETQ. The CDR3 runs to 15 residues. The CDR3 region is CASSLNTGGDYGYTF. CDR3 coding DNA: TGCGCCAGCAGCCTCAACACAGGGGGCGACTATGGCTACACCTTC.

This clonotype occurred a few times. The chain employs TRBV20-1 and TRBJ1-2; D perhaps matches TRBD1 (6 bases). The length of the CDR3 is 15 residues. Germline V gene data show CDR1 as DFQATT and CDR2 as SNEGSKA (reference sequence). Deletions cut 0 bases from V and 4 bases from J, with 15 bases between. The CDR3 loop is CSARDLAGDAYGYTF. The CDR3 coding sequence is TGCAGTGCTAGAGATTTGGCAGGGGATGCCTATGGCTACACCTTC.

V gene TRBV7-6 combines with J gene TRBJ2-7; D unresolved. Germline loops: CDR1 SGHVS, CDR2 FNYEAQ. The CDR3 has 15 amino acids. V gave up 6 bases and J gave up 0 bases, with 15 bases separating them. Here the CDR3 DNA reads TGTGCCAGCAGTCGTCTGGGTCGGAGCTCCTACGAGCAGTACTTC. It is translated as CASSRLGRSSYEQYF.

The V gene is TRBV28, the J gene TRBJ2-7; 8 positions match TRBD1. V trimming: 8 bases; J trimming: 7 bases; junction bases outside the gene matches: 13. This CDR3 region has 14 residues. Germline values: CDR1 MDHEN, CDR2 SYDVKM. CDR3 DNA: TGTGCCAGCGGCCTTAGAGGACAGGGAGATGAGCAGTACTTC. As protein: CASGLRGQGDEQYF.

The chain carries TRBV2 and TRBJ1-1, with 7 bases identical to TRBD1. Trimming cost V 0 bases and J 1 base; bases outside gene matches: 8. Germline V gene lookup returns CDR1 SNHLY and CDR2 FYNNEI. This CDR3 has 17 amino acids. The CDR3 sequence is CASSEAEQGGRNTEAFF. CDR3 DNA: TGTGCCAGCAGTGAAGCGGAGCAGGGGGGGCGGAACACTGAAGCTTTCTTT.

This clonotype was recorded once. The CDR3 loop is CASSLRAASGNTIYF. The CDR3 DNA is TGTGCCAGCAGTTTAAGGGCGGCCTCTGGAAACACCATATATTTT. This rearrangement joins TRBV12-3 or TRBV12-4 to TRBJ1-3; no firm D call. Trimming pared 2 bases from V and 0 bases from J, leaving 8 bases between. There are 15 residues in the CDR3.